This T cell receptor (beta chain) was recorded in a study of CD8+ T cells in alopecia areata. PBMCs were stained for CD3, CD4 and CD8, and CD4+ and CD8+ T cells were sorted. Deletions cut 11 bases from V and 6 bases from J, with 17 bases between. The CDR3 runs to 13 residues. The V gene's germline CDR1 is KGHSH and CDR2 LQKENI. RNA was extracted and reverse transcribed into cDNA as the sequencing template. Assay: immunoSEQ multiplex PCR; the TCRdb copy retains only in-frame clones and omits some. The table has hundreds of thousands of clones, about 53% seen once. This sequence was found in a human donor with alopecia areata. The J gene is TRBJ2-1, the V gene TRBV18, with a tentative D call TRBD2 (6 bases). The sample was CD4+ T cells sorted from blood, taken at week 0. CDR3 loop: CAAYGGLGNEQFF. CDR3 coding DNA: TGTGCCGCCTACGGGGGACTTGGCAATGAGCAGTTCTTC.